The present TCR beta chain was sequenced within a study of T cells in Graves' hyperthyroidism and ophthalmopathy. TCR beta CDR3 sequences were amplified from RNA transcripts. The study used the HTBI primer set for a first-round RT-PCR of the TCR CDR3. TCRdb recomputed calls from the multiplex PCR reads with MiXCR, one row per CDR3 protein. The sample records about 380,000 distinct CDR3 sequences, approximately 17% being singletons. Disease lasting under 3 months, a NOSPECS grade of at least 4, and a Clinical Activity Score of at least 3 were features of the ophthalmopathy patients. There are 17 residues in the CDR3. The V end was cut by 6 bases, the J end by 1 base, with 22 bases between. CDR1 is SGHDT and CDR2 is YYEEEE in the germline V gene.

This clonotype was sampled from a man between 18 and 35 years old with Graves' ophthalmopathy. This sequence joins TRBV5-6 and TRBJ1-1; D may be TRBD1 (6 bases). What was sequenced was blood. Here the CDR3 reads CASTTSRGGMQNTEAFF. CDR3 nucleotide sequence: TGTGCCAGCACCACATCCAGGGGAGGGATGCAGAACACTGAAGCTTTCTTT.